The 25 T cell receptor beta chains reported below all come from one sample, sequenced in a study of T cells in narcolepsy (dated by TCRdb to 2016 to 2019). The library was prepared using the immunoSEQ multiplex PCR assay. The source is immuneACCESS, and TCRdb retained only in-frame sequences with V and J called. Part of the clones is not carried over; for the studies checked, unresolved V genes explain less than half of this, and the remainder is unexplained. A total of 31,000 or so clones appear in this sample, roughly 90% of them only once. The ten largest clones capture approximately 1.2% of the sample. The specimen sequenced was CD45RA- memory CD4+ T cells from PBMCs. The sample's cell subset or site, from its label and the paper: memory T cells sorted ex vivo from peripheral blood. These receptors were taken from a human donor with narcolepsy.

V usage is TRBV18 and J usage is TRBJ2-2, with D possibly TRBD2 on 6 matching bases. V gave up 9 bases and J gave up 4 bases, with 18 bases separating them. CDR1 and CDR2 from the germline V gene are KGHSH and LQKENI. The CDR3 is 15 residues long. The chain's CDR3 is CASITNPAGTGELFF. The CDR3 nucleotides read TGTGCCAGTATCACCAATCCAGCGGGCACCGGGGAGCTGTTTTTT.

Here the CDR3 DNA reads TGCGCCAGCAGCTTTAAGGGGCAGAACACTGAAGCTTTCTTT. Translating it yields CASSFKGQNTEAFF. The J gene is TRBJ1-1, the V gene TRBV5-1; the D gene is possibly TRBD1 (5 bases). CDR1 is SGHRS and CDR2 is YFSETQ in the germline V gene. This CDR3 is built from 14 residues. Trimming stripped 2 bases from V and 1 base from J, with 9 bases between.

The rearrangement joins TRBV2 to TRBJ2-7; TRBD1 aligns across 7 bases. CDR1 and CDR2 from the germline V gene are SNHLY and FYNNEI. The CDR3 consists of 12 residues. The V and J ends lost 1 base and 6 bases, in that order; junction bases with no gene match: 0. The CDR3 sequence: CASSEDRGEQYF. DNA of the CDR3: TGTGCCAGCAGTGAAGACAGGGGCGAGCAGTACTTC.

The CDR3, as DNA: TGTGCCAGCAGCTTGACAGGGCGATCTAATTCACCCCTCCACTTT. Residues: CASSLTGRSNSPLHF. V is TRBV7-3 and J is TRBJ1-6; TRBD1 agrees at 7 bases. Germline V gene data show CDR1 as SGHTA and CDR2 as FQGTGA. The V segment lost 3 bases and the J segment 6 bases; nucleotides outside the gene matches: 5. The CDR3 totals 15 residues.

V gene TRBV28 combines with J gene TRBJ1-5; possible D gene TRBD1, 5 bases. The V gene lost 3 bases and the J gene lost 0 bases, with 12 bases spanning the gap. Germline loops: CDR1 MDHEN, CDR2 SYDVKM. CDR3 size: 16 residues. CDR3 protein: CASSFPLTDSNQPQHF. For the CDR3, the DNA is TGTGCCAGCAGTTTCCCATTGACAGATAGCAATCAGCCCCAGCATTTT.

The genes are TRBV7-2 and TRBJ2-5; D is uncertain. The last part of the DNA fits TRBJ2-7 better; the J call may be wrong. The CDR3 sequence is 14 residues long. Germline-derived CDR1 and CDR2 are SGHTA and FQGNSA. Here the CDR3 DNA reads TGTGCCAGCAGCTTAGCGGGCCCATCCTACGAGCAGTACTTC. Its translation is CASSLAGPSYEQYF.

The V and J genes are TRBV28 and TRBJ1-4; D is undetermined. Trimming removed 7 bases from V and 0 bases from J, with 9 bases in between. The germline V gene has CDR1 MDHEN and CDR2 SYDVKM. The CDR3 spans 14 residues. CDR3 sequence (DNA): TGTGCCAGCATCCGGGGTGCAACTAATGAAAAACTGTTTTTT. This encodes CASIRGATNEKLFF.

V usage is TRBV4-3 and J usage is TRBJ2-1, with TRBD2 matching 15 bases. This CDR3 has 20 residues. J lost 6 bases, V lost 1 base, and 13 bases had no gene match. CDR1 and CDR2 from the germline V gene are LGHNA and YSLEER. CDR3 nucleotides: TGCGCCAGCAGCCAAGTCATGGGACTAGCGGGGGGAACTCGTATCAATGAGCAGTTCTTC. Translating gives CASSQVMGLAGGTRINEQFF.

The V gene is TRBV19, the J gene TRBJ1-5, with D tentatively TRBD1 (5 bases). The CDR3 is 13 amino acids. V lost 5 bases, J lost 3 bases, and 8 bases lay in between. Per the germline V gene, CDR1 is LNHDA and CDR2 is SQIVND (reference sequence). This chain's CDR3 is CASSDRTNQPQHF. The CDR3 DNA follows: TGTGCCAGTAGTGACAGAACCAATCAGCCCCAGCATTTT.

Here the CDR3 DNA reads TGTGCCAGCAGTTCCTCAGGGAGCTACACCTTC. This sequence encodes CASSSSGSYTF. The chain recombines TRBV28 with TRBJ1-2, with a weak D call TRBD1 (5 bases). The CDR3 is 11 amino acids. V dropped 4 bases and J dropped 9 bases, with 9 bases sitting between them. Germline CDR1 MDHEN, CDR2 SYDVKM.

With respect to this clone: This sample also contains other DNA sequences that code for the same CDR3. This chain links TRBV9 with TRBJ1-1; 7 positions agree with TRBD1. Losses at the gene ends were 0 bases for V and 6 bases for J; bases not matched to a gene: 2. Germline CDR1 is SGDLS and CDR2 is YYNGEE. This CDR3 is 13 amino acids long. Written as DNA, the CDR3 is TGTGCCAGCAGCGTAGGAGGGGGCCCTGAAGCTTTCTTT. Its translation: CASSVGGGPEAFF.

V gene TRBV2 combines with J gene TRBJ1-1; a weak D match, TRBD1 (5 bases). Germline assignment: CDR1 SNHLY and CDR2 FYNNEI. V dropped 3 bases and J dropped 6 bases, with 14 bases sitting between them. The CDR3 is 14 residues long. The CDR3 sequence: CASSEQGPTPEAFF. CDR3 bases: TGTGCCAGCAGTGAGCAGGGACCCACACCTGAAGCTTTCTTT.

V is TRBV6-6 and J is TRBJ1-2; tentatively, D is TRBD1 (6 bases). Trimming cost V 0 bases and J 6 bases, with 11 bases left between them. The CDR3 covers 14 residues. CDR1 MNHNY and CDR2 SVGAGI come from the germline V gene (reference sequence). The CDR3 DNA is TGTGCCAGCAGTTACTCCGACAGGAGGGATGGCTACACCTTC. Residues: CASSYSDRRDGYTF.

As DNA, the CDR3 is TGTGCCAGCAGCTTAGACAGATTACAAGAGACCCAGTACTTC. It codes for CASSLDRLQETQYF. The gene calls are TRBV7-8 and TRBJ2-5; no definite D call. The germline gives CDR1 SGHVS, CDR2 FQNEAQ. The V gene lost 1 base and the J gene lost 2 bases, with 8 bases spanning the gap. The CDR3 contains 14 residues. Full variable domain (rest looked up from reference TRBV7-8 and TRBJ2-5): GAGVSQSPRYKVAKRGQDVALRCDPISGHVSLFWYQQALGQGPEFLTYFQNEAQLDKSGLPSDRFFAERPEGSVSTLKIQRTQQEDSAVYLCASSLDRLQETQYFGPGTRLLVL.

V gene TRBV6-5 combines with J gene TRBJ1-5; 7 bases match TRBD1. CDR3 length: 14 residues. CDR1 and CDR2 (germline): MNHEY, SVGAGI. The ends lost 2 bases at V and 4 bases at J; junction bases unmatched: 2. The CDR3 protein is CASSYRGLNQPQHF. DNA of the CDR3: TGTGCCAGCAGTTACAGGGGGCTAAATCAGCCCCAGCATTTT.

The rearrangement joins TRBV11-2 to TRBJ1-3; no clear D. CDR3 length: 16 residues. Germline V CDR1 and CDR2: SGHAT, FQNNGV. Trimming stripped 4 bases from V and 0 bases from J, with 13 bases between. CDR3 amino acids: CASSSIWTYSGNTIYF. The CDR3, as DNA: TGTGCCAGCAGCTCTATTTGGACTTACTCTGGAAACACCATATATTTT.

This clone was counted once. The chain employs TRBV5-1 and TRBJ2-7, with 7 positions matching TRBD2. There are 14 residues in the CDR3. Germline assignment: CDR1 SGHRS and CDR2 YFSETQ. V trimming: 4 bases; J trimming: 1 base; junction bases outside the gene matches: 5. Here the CDR3 reads CASSPPGGSYEQYF. The CDR3 DNA sequence: TGCGCCAGCAGCCCCCCGGGGGGATCCTACGAGCAGTACTTC.

The rearrangement uses TRBV30 and TRBJ1-1; no definite D call. The CDR3 has 13 residues. The V gene's germline CDR1 is GTSNPN and CDR2 SVGIG (reference sequence). Deletions cut 2 bases from V and 4 bases from J, with 11 bases between. CDR3: CAWSFVGSTEAFF. As DNA, the CDR3 is TGTGCCTGGAGTTTTGTTGGGAGCACTGAAGCTTTCTTT. Full variable domain (rest looked up from reference TRBV30 and TRBJ1-1): SQTIHQWPATLVQPVGSPLSLECTVEGTSNPNLYWYRQAAGRGLQLLFYSVGIGQISSEVPQNLSASRPQDRQFILSSKKLLLSDSGFYLCAWSFVGSTEAFFGQGTRLTVV.

This rearrangement joins TRBV30 to TRBJ1-5, with D perhaps TRBD1 (5 bases). Deletions cut 4 bases from V and 3 bases from J, with 10 bases between. The CDR3 contains 13 residues. Looked up from germline, CDR1 is GTSNPN and CDR2 is SVGIG (reference sequence). CDR3 DNA sequence: TGTGCCTGGAACGGGGGGAACAATCAGCCCCAGCATTTT. Amino acid sequence: CAWNGGNNQPQHF.

This clone was recorded once. The V and J genes are TRBV7-2 and TRBJ1-5; D perhaps matches TRBD1 (6 bases). Trimming took off 3 bases at V and 5 bases at J, with 17 bases between the two ends. The CDR3 length is 16 residues. Per the germline V gene, CDR1 is SGHTA and CDR2 is FQGNSA. This CDR3 is CASSFDLRDTYQPQHF. The CDR3 bases are TGTGCCAGCAGCTTCGATCTCCGGGACACTTATCAGCCCCAGCATTTT. The full variable domain, its missing parts supplied by reference TRBV7-2 and TRBJ1-5, is GAGVSQSPSNKVTEKGKDVELRCDPISGHTALYWYRQSLGQGLEFLIYFQGNSAPDKSGLPSDRFSAERTGGSVSTLTIQRTQQEDSAVYLCASSFDLRDTYQPQHFGDGTRLSIL.

The J gene is TRBJ2-7, the V gene TRBV21-1; the table calls TRBD1, which could not be checked here. TRBV21-1 is a known pseudogene. The length of the CDR3 is 14 residues. As DNA, the CDR3 is TGTGCCAGCAGCATAAAGACAGGGTTCCACGAGCAGTACTTC. Protein product: CASSIKTGFHEQYF.

The chain joins TRBV5-1 to TRBJ1-2; D gene unclear. The ends were cut back, 1 base at V and 8 bases at J, with 9 bases in the middle. The CDR3 runs to 12 residues. In germline, CDR1 is SGHRS, CDR2 YFSETQ. The CDR3 sequence: CASSLSSGGYTF. The CDR3 coding sequence is TGCGCCAGCAGCTTGTCCTCCGGAGGCTACACCTTC.

The gene calls are TRBV28 and TRBJ2-7, with D possibly matching TRBD2 (5 bases). The ends were cut back, 7 bases at V and 0 bases at J, with 19 bases in the middle. In germline, CDR1 is MDHEN, CDR2 SYDVKM. The CDR3 sequence is 16 residues long. The CDR3: CASIKRGAYYSYEQYF. In DNA, the CDR3 is TGTGCCAGCATCAAACGGGGAGCCTACTACTCCTACGAGCAGTACTTC.

The V call is TRBV5-5, the J call TRBJ2-7; D not resolved. The CDR3 contains 13 residues. The germline V and J ends were trimmed by 5 bases and 3 bases, with 12 bases remaining between them. Germline lookup yields CDR1 SGHKS and CDR2 YYEKEE (reference sequence). CDR3 coding DNA: TGTGCCAGCAGTTTCGACTGGATCTACGAGCAGTACTTC. Encoded protein: CASSFDWIYEQYF.

The rearrangement joins TRBV7-9 to TRBJ1-1; D is unclear. The germline V gene has CDR1 SEHNR and CDR2 FQNEAQ (reference sequence). The CDR3 covers 16 residues. V dropped 5 bases and J dropped 3 bases, with 19 bases sitting between them. The CDR3 region has the DNA TGTGCCAGCAGCCGAGTAGGAGGGAGTCAAGACACTGAAGCTTTCTTT. Protein: CASSRVGGSQDTEAFF.